This TCR beta chain was recorded in a study of CD8 T cells in Susac syndrome. When the RNA was reverse transcribed, random hexamers were used with an input of roughly 0.45 to 1 ug. A single record per CDR3 protein comes from TCRdb applying MiXCR to the immunoSEQ multiplex PCR reads. The table shows around 170,000 distinct CDR3 sequences, with 95% to 96% occurring only once. Germline lookup yields CDR1 MNHEY and CDR2 SVGAGI. The V gene lost 1 base and the J gene lost 0 bases, with 10 bases spanning the gap. CDR3 size: 16 residues. The sample consisted of CD4+ T cells from PBMCs. The TCR comes from a human donor with Susac syndrome. The chain links TRBV6-5 to TRBJ2-1, with D possibly being TRBD2 (5 bases). CDR3 in DNA: TGTGCCAGCAGTTACTTAAGCGGAAGCTCCTACAATGAGCAGTTCTTC. It yields the protein CASSYLSGSSYNEQFF.